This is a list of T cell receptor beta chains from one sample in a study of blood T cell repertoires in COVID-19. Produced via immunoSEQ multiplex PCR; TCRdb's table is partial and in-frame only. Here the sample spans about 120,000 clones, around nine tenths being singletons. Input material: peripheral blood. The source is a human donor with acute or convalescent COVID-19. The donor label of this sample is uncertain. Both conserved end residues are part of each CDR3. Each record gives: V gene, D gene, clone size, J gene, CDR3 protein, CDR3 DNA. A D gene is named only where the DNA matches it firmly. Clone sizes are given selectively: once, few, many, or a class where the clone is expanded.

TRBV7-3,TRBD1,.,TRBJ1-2,CASSPGQGNYGYTF,TGTGCCAGCAGCCCTGGACAGGGTAACTATGGCTACACCTTC
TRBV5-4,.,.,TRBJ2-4,CASSLAGVGISIQYF,TGTGCCAGCAGCTTGGCGGGGGTCGGTATTAGTATTCAGTACTTC
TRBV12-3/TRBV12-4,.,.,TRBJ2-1,CASWRGGYNEQFF,TGTGCCAGCTGGCGCGGAGGATACAATGAGCAGTTCTTC
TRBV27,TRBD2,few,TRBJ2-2,CASVSSGRAPFTGELFF,TGTGCCAGCGTGTCTAGCGGGAGGGCCCCGTTTACCGGGGAGCTGTTTTTT
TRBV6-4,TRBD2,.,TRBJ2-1,CASKRLAGSHEQFF,TGTGCCAGCAAGCGACTAGCGGGGTCCCATGAGCAGTTCTTC
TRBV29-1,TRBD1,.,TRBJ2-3,CSTIRQGGDTQYF,TGCAGCACGATCCGACAGGGGGGAGATACGCAGTATTTT
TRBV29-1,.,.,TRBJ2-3,CSVDLAETDTQYF,TGCAGCGTTGATCTAGCCGAAACAGATACGCAGTATTTT
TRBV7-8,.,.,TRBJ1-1,CASSFTGMNTEAFF,TGTGCCAGCAGCTTTACAGGGATGAACACTGAAGCTTTCTTT
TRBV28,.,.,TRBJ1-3,CASSSQATFPGNTIYF,TGTGCCAGCAGCTCACAGGCTACCTTCCCTGGAAACACCATATATTTT
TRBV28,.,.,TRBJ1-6,CASSLSGLNSPLHF,TGTGCCAGCAGTTTATCCGGACTAAATTCACCCCTCCACTTT
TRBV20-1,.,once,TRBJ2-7,CSASTGSSYEQYF,TGCAGTGCTAGTACGGGAAGCTCCTACGAGCAGTACTTC
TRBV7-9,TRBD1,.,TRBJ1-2,CASTTGQGLSAWGYTF,TGTGCCAGCACCACGGGACAGGGACTTTCGGCCTGGGGCTACACCTTC
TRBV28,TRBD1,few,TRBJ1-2,CASSLLDRNNYGYTF,TGTGCCAGCAGTTTATTGGACAGGAATAACTATGGCTACACCTTC
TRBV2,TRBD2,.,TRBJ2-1,CASKTSGSYNEQFF,TGTGCCAGCAAGACTAGCGGCTCCTACAATGAGCAGTTCTTC
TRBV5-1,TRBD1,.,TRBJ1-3,CASRDRVGNTIYF,TGCGCCAGCAGAGACAGGGTTGGAAACACCATATATTTT
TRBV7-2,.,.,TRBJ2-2,CASSPDNTNTGELFF,TGTGCCAGCAGCCCCGACAACACGAACACCGGGGAGCTGTTTTTT
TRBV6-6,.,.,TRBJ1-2,CASSRDTSGYTF,TGTGCCAGCAGTAGAGACACTAGCGGCTACACCTTC
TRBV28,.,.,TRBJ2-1,CASSLKGDQFF,TGTGCCAGCAGCCTAAAGGGGGACCAGTTCTTC
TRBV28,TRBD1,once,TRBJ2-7,CASSRPGTAYEQYF,TGTGCCAGCAGTCGACCTGGGACAGCCTACGAGCAGTACTTC
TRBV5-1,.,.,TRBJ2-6,CASSLSLSGANVLTF,TGCGCCAGCAGCTTAAGCCTCTCTGGGGCCAACGTCCTGACTTTC
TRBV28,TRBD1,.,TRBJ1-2,CASRQTGTGVGYGYTF,TGTGCCAGCAGGCAGACCGGGACAGGGGTTGGGTATGGCTACACCTTC
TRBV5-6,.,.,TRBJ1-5,CASSLKRDYSNQPQHF,TGTGCCAGCAGCTTGAAGAGGGATTATAGCAATCAGCCCCAGCATTTT
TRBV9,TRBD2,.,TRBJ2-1,CASSGGLAPGEQFF,TGTGCCAGCAGCGGGGGACTAGCCCCGGGTGAGCAGTTCTTC
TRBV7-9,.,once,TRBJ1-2,CASSFTGANYGYTF,TGTGCCAGCAGCTTTACAGGCGCTAACTATGGCTACACCTTC
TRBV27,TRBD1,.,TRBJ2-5,CASRTGGEETQYF,TGTGCCAGCAGGACAGGGGGTGAAGAGACCCAGTACTTC
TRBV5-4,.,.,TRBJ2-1,CASSLRQAGNEQFF,TGTGCCAGCAGCTTGCGGCAGGCTGGAAATGAGCAGTTCTTC
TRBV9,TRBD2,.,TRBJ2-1,CASSIGTSSYNEQFF,TGTGCCAGCAGTATAGGGACTAGCTCCTACAATGAGCAGTTCTTC
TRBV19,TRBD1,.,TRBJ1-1,CASSSSRQGSWNTEAFF,TGTGCCAGTAGTAGCTCAAGACAGGGTTCGTGGAACACTGAAGCTTTCTTT
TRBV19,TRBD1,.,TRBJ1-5,CASGAQGAGSNQPQHF,TGTGCCAGCGGGGCACAGGGGGCAGGAAGCAATCAGCCCCAGCATTTT
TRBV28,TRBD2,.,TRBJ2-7,CASTSAGTRDNYEQYF,TGTGCCAGCACCTCGGCCGGGACTAGAGACAACTACGAGCAGTACTTC
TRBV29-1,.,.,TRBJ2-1,CSVEGAADNEQFF,TGCAGCGTTGAGGGGGCGGCGGACAATGAGCAGTTCTTC
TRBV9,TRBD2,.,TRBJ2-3,CASSTKGTSGVLDTQYF,TGTGCCAGCAGCACGAAAGGGACTAGCGGGGTTTTGGATACGCAGTATTTT
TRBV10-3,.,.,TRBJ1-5,CAISAGAVSNQPQHF,TGTGCCATCAGTGCAGGGGCCGTTAGCAATCAGCCCCAGCATTTT
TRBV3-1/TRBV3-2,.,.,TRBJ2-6,CASSHVSGANVLTF,TGTGCCAGCAGCCACGTCTCTGGGGCCAACGTCCTGACTTTC
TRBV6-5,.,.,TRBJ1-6,CASSYGGENSPLHF,TGTGCCAGCAGTTACGGGGGCGAGAATTCACCCCTCCACTTT
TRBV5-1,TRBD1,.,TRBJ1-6,CGIYGTDYNSPLHF,TGCGGTATCTACGGGACAGATTATAATTCACCCCTCCACTTT
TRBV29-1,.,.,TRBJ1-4,CSVGTPTPGEVEKLFF,TGCAGCGTTGGCACCCCTACCCCGGGGGAAGTTGAAAAACTGTTTTTT
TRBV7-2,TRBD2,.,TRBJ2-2,CASRGLTLGGELFF,TGTGCCAGCAGGGGACTAACGTTGGGCGGGGAGCTGTTTTTT
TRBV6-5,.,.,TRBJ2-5,CASSYSTGRETQYF,TGTGCCAGCAGTTACTCGACGGGAAGGGAGACCCAGTACTTC
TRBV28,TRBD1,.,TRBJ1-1,CASSLLGGQGLSFWDTEAFF,TGTGCCAGCAGTTTATTAGGAGGACAGGGACTTTCTTTTTGGGACACTGAAGCTTTCTTT
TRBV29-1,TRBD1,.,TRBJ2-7,CSARTGFTYEQYF,TGCAGCGCCCGGACAGGCTTTACCTACGAGCAGTACTTC